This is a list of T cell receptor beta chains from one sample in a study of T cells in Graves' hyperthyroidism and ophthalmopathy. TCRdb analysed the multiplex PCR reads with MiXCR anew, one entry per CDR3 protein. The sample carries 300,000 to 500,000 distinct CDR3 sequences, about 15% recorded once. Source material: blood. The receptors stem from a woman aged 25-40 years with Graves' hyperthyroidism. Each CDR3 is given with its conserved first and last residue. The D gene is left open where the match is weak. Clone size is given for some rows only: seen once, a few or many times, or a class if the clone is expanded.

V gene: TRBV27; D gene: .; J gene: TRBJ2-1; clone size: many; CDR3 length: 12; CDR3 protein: CASSLGGNEQFF
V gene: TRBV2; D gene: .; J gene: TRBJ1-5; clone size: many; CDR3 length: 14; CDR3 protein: CASSEQFSNQPQHF
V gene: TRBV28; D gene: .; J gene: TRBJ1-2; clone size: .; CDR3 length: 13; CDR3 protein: CASSQTMNYGYTF
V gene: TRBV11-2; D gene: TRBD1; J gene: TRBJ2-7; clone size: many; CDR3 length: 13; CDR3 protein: CASSRTGENEQYF
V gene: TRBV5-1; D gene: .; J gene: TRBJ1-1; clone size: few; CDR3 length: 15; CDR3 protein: CASSLDSARSTEAFF
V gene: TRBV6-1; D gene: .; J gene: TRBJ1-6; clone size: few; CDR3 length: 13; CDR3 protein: CASSSGSDSPLHF
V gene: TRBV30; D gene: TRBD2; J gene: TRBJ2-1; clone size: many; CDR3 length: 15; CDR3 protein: CAWRPSGSVHNEQFF
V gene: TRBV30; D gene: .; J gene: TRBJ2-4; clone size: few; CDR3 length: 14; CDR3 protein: CAWSLGLAKNIQYF
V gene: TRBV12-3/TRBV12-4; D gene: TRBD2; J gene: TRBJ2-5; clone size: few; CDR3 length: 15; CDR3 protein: CASSSSGTSGETQYF
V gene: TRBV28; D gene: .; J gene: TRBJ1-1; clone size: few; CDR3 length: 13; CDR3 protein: CASTPDGNTEAFF
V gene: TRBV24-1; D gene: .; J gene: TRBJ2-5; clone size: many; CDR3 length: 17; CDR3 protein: CATGHGRGQGYGETQYF
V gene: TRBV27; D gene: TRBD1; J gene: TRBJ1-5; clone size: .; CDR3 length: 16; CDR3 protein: CASSPHGQGPNQPQHF
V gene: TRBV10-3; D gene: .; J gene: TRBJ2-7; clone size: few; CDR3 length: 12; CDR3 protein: CAISESAGEQYF
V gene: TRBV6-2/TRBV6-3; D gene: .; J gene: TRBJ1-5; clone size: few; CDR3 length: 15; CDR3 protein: CASRIPGGPNQPQHF
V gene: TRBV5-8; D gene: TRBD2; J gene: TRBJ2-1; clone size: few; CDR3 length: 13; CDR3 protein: CASSWGREGEQFF
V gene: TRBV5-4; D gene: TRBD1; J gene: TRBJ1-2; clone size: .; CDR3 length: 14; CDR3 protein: CASSNPGQGYGYTF
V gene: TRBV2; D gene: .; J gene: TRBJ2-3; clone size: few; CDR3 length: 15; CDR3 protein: CASSESLISTDTQYF
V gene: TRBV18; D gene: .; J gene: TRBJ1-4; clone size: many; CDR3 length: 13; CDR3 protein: CASSPGRLEKLFF
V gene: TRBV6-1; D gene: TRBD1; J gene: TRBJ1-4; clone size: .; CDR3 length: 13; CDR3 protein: CASRDGTVEKLFF
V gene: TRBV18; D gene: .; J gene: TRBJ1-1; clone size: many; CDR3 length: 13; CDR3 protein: CASHRVSNTEAFF
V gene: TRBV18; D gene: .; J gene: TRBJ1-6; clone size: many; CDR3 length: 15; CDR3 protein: CASSPPGGHNSPLHF
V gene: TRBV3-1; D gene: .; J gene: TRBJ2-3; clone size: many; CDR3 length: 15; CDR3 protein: CASSQDGASTDTQYF
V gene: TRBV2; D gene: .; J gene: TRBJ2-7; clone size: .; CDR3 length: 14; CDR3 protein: CASSEQPGAYEQYF
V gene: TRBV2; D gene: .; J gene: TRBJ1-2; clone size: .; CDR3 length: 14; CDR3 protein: CASSVVSHTYGYTF
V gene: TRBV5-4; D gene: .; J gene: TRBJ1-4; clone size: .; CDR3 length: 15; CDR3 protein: CASSLSTGLNEKLFF
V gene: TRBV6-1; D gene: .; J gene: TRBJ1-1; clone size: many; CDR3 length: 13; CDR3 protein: CASSDQQGTEAFF
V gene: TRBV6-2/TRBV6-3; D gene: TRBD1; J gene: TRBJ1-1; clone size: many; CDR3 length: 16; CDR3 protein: CASSYPAGTGYTEAFF